This entry features one T cell receptor (beta chain) sequence. Its antigen is undetermined. V gave up 6 bases and J gave up 1 base, with 9 bases separating them. CDR3 length equals 13 residues. CDR1 and CDR2 (germline): SNHLY, FYNNEI. Unique molecular identifiers were present on cDNA, and template switching added a universal primer site. Each CDR3 protein is one row after TCRdb ran MiXCR on the 5' RACE reads. The sample yields nearly 900,000 distinct CDR3 sequences, 12% seen once. The data were obtained in a study of identical twins. Study-wide findings and caveats: Among monozygotic twins, out-of-frame TCR alpha sharing exceeded what models predicted. Excess sharing between twins was weaker in beta out-of-frame sequences. Cord blood beta clonotypes that were abundant carried fewer insertions, and memory repertoires showed no such trend.

The data also belong to a second study, concerning yellow fever vaccine responses in identical twins.

The source material was PBMCs. The chain employs TRBV2 and TRBJ1-1; no clear D. The clonotype originates from a woman between 18 and 29 years old in good health. DNA of the CDR3: TGTGCCAGCAGGGGCAGGCCGAACACTGAAGCTTTCTTT. The encoded protein is CASRGRPNTEAFF.